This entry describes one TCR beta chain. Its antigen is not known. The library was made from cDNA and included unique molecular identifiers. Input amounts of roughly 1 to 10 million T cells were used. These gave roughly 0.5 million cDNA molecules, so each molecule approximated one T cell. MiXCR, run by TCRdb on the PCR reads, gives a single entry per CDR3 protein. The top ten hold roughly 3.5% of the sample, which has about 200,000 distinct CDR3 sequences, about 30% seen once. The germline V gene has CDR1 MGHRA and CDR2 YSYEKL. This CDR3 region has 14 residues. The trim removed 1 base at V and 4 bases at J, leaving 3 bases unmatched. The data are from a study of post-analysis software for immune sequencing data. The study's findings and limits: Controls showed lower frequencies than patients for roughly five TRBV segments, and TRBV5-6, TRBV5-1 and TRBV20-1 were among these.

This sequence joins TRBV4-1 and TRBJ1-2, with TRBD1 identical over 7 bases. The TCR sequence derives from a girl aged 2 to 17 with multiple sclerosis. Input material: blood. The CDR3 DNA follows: TGCGCCAGCAGCCAAGCGGGACAGACCTATGGCTACACCTTC. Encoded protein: CASSQAGQTYGYTF.